The present T cell receptor beta chain was sequenced within a study of human CD8 memory T cell subsets. Sequencing libraries of TCR beta were made by UMI-labeled 5' RACE. TCRdb reanalyzed the 5' RACE reads, giving one entry per CDR3 protein sequence and no DNA. Across more than 5,500 distinct CDR3 sequences, the top ten clones capture roughly 25% of the sample. The study classified TPEX cells as CCR7+ PD-1+ TIGIT+ early memory CD8+ T cells bearing exhausted-like traits. Concerning this clonotype: What it recognizes is unknown.

The CDR3 is 16 residues long. CDR1 is SGHVS and CDR2 is FQNEAQ in the germline V gene. Study results and limitations: Stem-like memory and precursor exhausted T cell repertoires showed minimal mutual overlap.

The source of this sequence is a human donor in good health. The source material was CD8+ T cells from PBMCs. V is TRBV7-8 and J is TRBJ2-5; TCRdb designates TRBD2, a call that cannot be tested without DNA. This CDR3 reads CASSLGMTSGFETQYF.